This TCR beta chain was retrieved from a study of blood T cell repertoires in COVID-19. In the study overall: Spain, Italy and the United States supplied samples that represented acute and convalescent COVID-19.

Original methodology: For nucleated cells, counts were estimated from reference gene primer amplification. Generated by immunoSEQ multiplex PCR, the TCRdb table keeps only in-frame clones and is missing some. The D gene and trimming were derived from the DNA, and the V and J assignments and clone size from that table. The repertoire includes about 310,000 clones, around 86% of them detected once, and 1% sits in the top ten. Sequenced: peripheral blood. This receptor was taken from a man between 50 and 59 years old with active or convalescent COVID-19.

Here the CDR3 DNA reads TGTGCCAGCAGCCCTTGGCGGTCCCCCCAAGAGACCCAGTACTTC. This translates into CASSPWRSPQETQYF. The V gene is TRBV7-2, the J gene TRBJ2-5, with D hard to call. Deletions cut 5 bases from V and 1 base from J, with 14 bases between. The CDR3 spans 15 residues. From germline, CDR1 is SGHTA and CDR2 FQGNSA. Using reference TRBV7-2 and TRBJ2-5 for the parts outside the CDR3, the full variable domain is GAGVSQSPSNKVTEKGKDVELRCDPISGHTALYWYRQSLGQGLEFLIYFQGNSAPDKSGLPSDRFSAERTGGSVSTLTIQRTQQEDSAVYLCASSPWRSPQETQYFGPGTRLLVL.